The clone carrying this T cell receptor (beta chain) occurred a few times. This specimen comes from a study of T cell changes during pregnancy in multiple sclerosis. The V gene's germline CDR1 is SQVTM and CDR2 ANQGSEA. This CDR3 is built from 12 residues. Trimming took off 5 bases at V and 6 bases at J, with 13 bases between the two ends. Measured with immunoSEQ multiplex PCR; TCRdb has only the in-frame clones, and not every one. The sample shows about 35,000 clones, roughly nine tenths of them seen only once. This receptor was identified in a female donor in good health, enrolled as a control in a pregnancy study. Specimen: CD4+ T cells from peripheral blood mononuclear cells, collected in the third trimester of pregnancy. The chain has TRBV29-1 and TRBJ1-1, with D possibly TRBD1 on 5 matching bases. CDR3 in DNA: TGCAGCGTTAATACCGGACACCCTGAAGCTTTCTTT. Amino acids: CSVNTGHPEAFF.